This T cell receptor beta chain was recovered during a study of blood T cell repertoires in COVID-19. For the study at large: Samples taken during acute and convalescent COVID-19 were collected in the United States, Italy and Spain.

The repertoire was sequenced with immunoSEQ multiplex PCR; TCRdb's copy has only in-frame clones and lacks some. Of 60,000 or so clones detected, approximately 85% appear once; the ten largest clones hold approximately 12%. Germline V gene lookup returns CDR1 SGHAT and CDR2 FQDESV (reference sequence). This CDR3 region has 14 residues. V lost 1 base and J 4 bases, leaving 10 bases between the germline ends. The TCR comes from a human donor in a cohort sampled during active COVID-19. Source material: peripheral blood. This chain uses TRBV11-1 with TRBJ1-1; D not certain. The CDR3 protein is CASSLGAATTEAFF. CDR3 sequence (DNA): TGTGCCAGCAGCTTAGGGGCCGCGACCACTGAAGCTTTCTTT.